A single sample gave rise to the 9 T cell receptor beta chains below, sequenced in a study of T cells in Graves' hyperthyroidism and ophthalmopathy. The source material, RNA transcripts, was used to amplify TCR beta CDR3 regions. First-round RT-PCR with HTBI primers amplified the TCR CDR3 region. TCRdb independently ran MiXCR on the multiplex PCR reads; one entry per CDR3 protein. The sample lists hundreds of thousands of distinct CDR3 sequences, 38% seen once, with roughly 8.3% in the top ten. Sequencing input: blood. These receptors all stem from a man between 18 and 29 years old with Graves' hyperthyroidism.

This clonotype was observed at least ten times. This sequence joins TRBV10-2 and TRBJ1-6, with TRBD1 identical over 8 bases. Germline trimming cut 6 bases from V and 7 bases from J; bases unmatched to any gene: 5. The CDR3 is 14 residues long. CDR1 is WSHSY and CDR2 is SAAADI in the germline V gene. CDR3 bases: TGCGCCAGCAGGGGGGACAGGCTCAATTCACCCCTCCACTTT. Its protein product is CASRGDRLNSPLHF.

This clonotype turned up a few times. As DNA, the CDR3 is TGCAGTGCTAGAGATCGGAACAGCCAGTACTCTGGAAACACCATATATTTT. Translation gives CSARDRNSQYSGNTIYF. This chain uses TRBV20-1 with TRBJ1-3; no definite D call. Per germline, CDR1 DFQATT and CDR2 SNEGSKA (reference sequence). V lost 0 bases to trimming and J lost 0 bases, with 15 bases between them. This CDR3 spans 17 amino acids.

The chain joins TRBV6-5 to TRBJ2-2; TRBD2 is a possible D gene (6 bases). CDR3 length: 14 amino acids. Trimming stripped 0 bases from V and 5 bases from J, with 7 bases between. The germline V gene has CDR1 MNHEY and CDR2 SVGAGI. The CDR3 loop is CASSYSAGTGELFF. DNA for the CDR3: TGTGCCAGCAGTTACTCCGCGGGGACCGGGGAGCTGTTTTTT.

The J gene is TRBJ1-2, the V gene TRBV10-3; perhaps TRBD1 as D (6 bases). Between the trimmed V and J ends, which lost 10 bases and 4 bases, there was a span of 16 bases. The CDR3 has 13 amino acids. CDR1 and CDR2 (germline): ENHRY, SYGVKD. The CDR3 DNA is TGTGCCAGCGGCTCAGGGGACTTCTATGGCTACACCTTC. Encoded protein: CASGSGDFYGYTF.

The chain combines TRBV5-1 with TRBJ2-2, with 8 bases lining up with TRBD1. Trimming cost V 6 bases and J 4 bases; bases outside gene matches: 8. The CDR3 extends over 15 amino acids. In germline, CDR1 is SGHRS, CDR2 YFSETQ. The CDR3 spells CASTPRTGSTGELFF. DNA of the CDR3: TGCGCCAGCACTCCGAGGACAGGGAGCACCGGGGAGCTGTTTTTT.

This clonotype was observed a few times. This chain connects TRBV30 to TRBJ2-5; 9 bases align to TRBD1. Germline V lookup: CDR1 GTSNPN, CDR2 SVGIG (reference sequence). V was pared by 5 bases and J by 5 bases, with 6 bases of the junction left unmatched. The CDR3 runs 13 residues. DNA of the CDR3: TGTGCCTGGGTCACAGGGGGCGGTGAGACCCAGTACTTC. Amino acids: CAWVTGGGETQYF.

This clonotype was detected a few times. The rearrangement joins TRBV2 to TRBJ2-7; no reliable D call. V dropped 5 bases and J dropped 6 bases, with 14 bases sitting between them. CDR1 SNHLY and CDR2 FYNNEI come from the germline V gene. The CDR3 extends over 13 amino acids. The CDR3 DNA follows: TGTGCCAGCAGTTACGTTCGATTTCGCGAGCAGTACTTC. Translation: CASSYVRFREQYF.

This clonotype showed up just a few times. The chain has TRBV24-1 and TRBJ2-2; 10 bases are shared with TRBD1. Trimming took 3 bases from V and 6 from J; bases not matched to a gene: 6. The CDR3 sequence is 16 residues long. Germline-derived CDR1 and CDR2 are KGHDR and SFDVKD. The CDR3 DNA sequence: TGTGCCACCAGTGATCTACGGGACAGGGGCGCCGGGGAGCTGTTTTTT. It codes for CATSDLRDRGAGELFF.

This clonotype was counted ten times or more. V and J are TRBV7-9 and TRBJ2-7; TRBD2 is a possible D gene (6 bases). Looked up from germline, CDR1 is SEHNR and CDR2 is FQNEAQ (reference sequence). V gave up 6 bases and J gave up 9 bases, with 15 bases separating them. The CDR3 contains 12 residues. The CDR3 DNA reads TGTGCCAGCAGTTCCGGACCGGGAGTGCAGTACTTC. It yields the protein CASSSGPGVQYF. The full variable domain, rest sourced from reference TRBV7-9 and TRBJ2-7, is DTGVSQNPRHKITKRGQNVTFRCDPISEHNRLYWYRQTLGQGPEFLTYFQNEAQLEKSRLLSDRFSAERPKGSFSTLEIQRTEQGDSAMYLCASSSGPGVQYFGPGTRLTVT.